This T cell receptor beta chain originates from a study of blood T cell repertoires in COVID-19 (dated by TCRdb to the early 2020s). Looking at the study overall: Collaborator samples came from the United States, Italy and Spain and covered acute and convalescent phases of COVID-19. The prospective study material was composed of cDNA or gDNA derived from T cells, B-cell-depleted T cells, or PBMCs. Deeply sampled blood TCRbeta repertoires from subjects exposed to, actively infected with, or recovered from COVID-19 were included in the dataset. The repertoires were released in a freely available public database intended as a resource for research on the immune response to SARS-CoV-2. Samples came from the ongoing ImmuneRACE study (first 160 participants) plus 1,254 subjects from 6 global collaborators. Sample metadata almost always included a de-identified subject ID, COVID-19 status, age in years and sex. Where HLA class I and class II types were available, the types were taken from metadata supplied by the sample provider, not from assay-based typing.

Enrolling through a virtual design, the prospective study's participants ranged in age from roughly 18 to 89 years and lived across approximately 25 United States geographic areas. Cohort assignment in the prospective study relied on participant-reported clinical history from a screening survey and a study questionnaire. Each participant in the prospective study had whole blood, serum and a nasopharyngeal or oropharyngeal swab collected by mobile phlebotomists. Participants in the prospective study had the option to provide additional blood draws and questionnaires over an approximately 2-month period. Before DNA extraction, blood samples from the prospective study were shipped at room temperature or frozen. What the study reported, not specific to this receptor: How much clinical and demographic metadata was included differed by source and by participant, and the metadata was provided uncurated.

V is cut by 2 bases and J by 8 bases, and the space between the germline ends is 10 bases. The germline V gene sets CDR1 to LGHNA and CDR2 to YNFKEQ. The CDR3 runs 14 amino acids, cysteine and phenylalanine included. Just CDR3 DNA is preserved here, 42 bases in frame from base 1. TCRbeta CDR3 regions were amplified from genomic DNA by means of the immunoSEQ Assay, a bias-controlled multiplex PCR. The original pipeline was this. Nucleated cell counts per sample were estimated from amplification of reference gene primers within the assay. Sequence reads were collapsed and filtered to measure the absolute abundance of every unique TCRbeta CDR3 rearrangement. For each sample, productive Simpson clonality was calculated as the square root of Simpson's diversity index over productive rearrangements. What TCRdb holds here is the immuneACCESS table cut down to in-frame rearrangements. Part of the clones is not present; checked against another copy, under half of the missing clones reflect an unresolved V gene, and the others are unexplained. That table is the source of V, J and clone size, and D and trimming were worked out from the DNA. In all, the sample holds roughly 180,000 clones, and approximately 81% of those were seen once. The ten largest account for about 5.8% of the sample.

Regarding this clone: The antigen this receptor binds is unknown. The sample holds no much larger clone one base away, and base qualities are not on file.

This sequence originates from a middle-aged woman with acute COVID-19. Recombination linked TRBV4-2 to TRBJ1-6; the D segment cannot be called with confidence. The sample comprised PBMCs or T cells enriched from blood (not recorded which). The encoded CDR3 is CASSQKGRDSPLHF. The DNA reads TGTGCCAGCAGCCAAAAAGGCCGGGATTCACCCCTCCACTTT.